These 20 T cell receptor beta chains were all obtained from the same sample, sequenced in a study of blood T cell repertoires in COVID-19 (dated by TCRdb to about 2020). Libraries were prepared through the immunoSEQ multiplex PCR assay. This immuneACCESS table, as held by TCRdb, lists in-frame sequences with V and J called but not all clones. Of the missing ones, under half trace to an unresolved V gene in checked studies; the others have no known cause. This sample holds over 100,000 clones; over 70% were observed only once. Approximately 7% of the sample lies in the top ten. Sequencing was carried out using peripheral blood. The receptors stem from a woman between 45 and 60 years old with acute or convalescent COVID-19.

This clone appeared once. The chain carries TRBV10-3 and TRBJ1-3, with TRBD1 as a possible D gene (6 bases). The CDR3 runs to 13 residues. CDR1 ENHRY and CDR2 SYGVKD come from the germline V gene. V gave up 6 bases and J gave up 9 bases, with 15 bases separating them. The CDR3 coding sequence is TGTGCCATCAGCCAACAGGGAGAAAGCACCATATATTTT. Protein: CAISQQGESTIYF.

CDR3 loop: CASSLGTGSYNEQFF. The CDR3 DNA sequence: TGTGCCAGCAGCTTGGGGACAGGCTCCTACAATGAGCAGTTCTTC. The chain couples TRBV9 to TRBJ2-1; 8 nucleotides match TRBD1. Germline CDR1 and CDR2: SGDLS and YYNGEE. Trimming at V came to 4 bases and at J to 0 bases, leaving 3 bases not matched to a gene. The CDR3 totals 15 residues.

The chain has TRBV6-1 and TRBJ2-6, with 7 nucleotides matching TRBD1. Germline V lookup: CDR1 MNHNS, CDR2 SASEGT. This CDR3 has 18 residues. The V and J ends lost 2 bases and 0 bases, in that order; junction bases with no gene match: 7. CDR3 sequence: CASSERDRAFSGANVLTF. CDR3 coding DNA: TGTGCCAGCAGTGAAAGGGACAGAGCCTTCTCTGGGGCCAACGTCCTGACTTTC.

The rearrangement links TRBV6-5 to TRBJ2-2, with 9 bases lining up with TRBD2. This CDR3 is 15 amino acids long. CDR1 and CDR2 from the germline V gene are MNHEY and SVGAGI. J gave up 5 bases and V 6 bases, and 7 bases lay outside the gene matches. In DNA form, the CDR3 reads TGTGCCAGCAGAGTAGCGGGGGCGGGAACCGGGGAGCTGTTTTTT. This translates into CASRVAGAGTGELFF.

V and J are TRBV18 and TRBJ2-1, with TRBD1 matching over 10 bases. Germline CDR1 reads KGHSH; CDR2 reads LQKENI. Unmatched junction bases numbered 11, after V lost 4 bases and J lost 8 bases. This CDR3 spans 16 amino acids. The CDR3 coding sequence is TGTGCCAGCTCACGCCAGGGACAGGGGATTTTAGATGAGCAGTTCTTC. It codes for CASSRQGQGILDEQFF.

The chain is built from TRBV5-1 and TRBJ2-7; D may be TRBD1 (7 bases). This CDR3 has 13 residues. From germline, CDR1 is SGHRS and CDR2 YFSETQ. The V gene lost 0 bases and the J gene lost 7 bases, with 11 bases spanning the gap. The CDR3: CASSLEGAGEQYF. CDR3 in DNA: TGCGCCAGCAGCTTGGAGGGGGCGGGAGAGCAGTACTTC. Supplemented by reference TRBV5-1 and TRBJ2-7, the full variable domain reads KAGVTQTPRYLIKTRGQQVTLSCSPISGHRSVSWYQQTPGQGLQFLFEYFSETQRNKGNFPGRFSGRQFSNSRSEMNVSTLELGDSALYLCASSLEGAGEQYFGPGTRLTVT.

This CDR3 is CASKQSGRGTQYF. The CDR3 DNA reads as TGTGCCAGCAAGCAGTCGGGTAGAGGTACGCAGTATTTT. J is TRBJ2-3 and V is TRBV2; D gene unclear. The CDR3 covers 13 residues. Deletions cut 7 bases from V and 8 bases from J, with 16 bases between. Germline CDR1 SNHLY, CDR2 FYNNEI.

The gene calls are TRBV5-1 and TRBJ1-4, with D perhaps matching TRBD1 (5 bases). The germline CDR1 and CDR2 sequences are SGHRS and YFSETQ. This CDR3 spans 16 amino acids. Trimming shortened V by 2 bases and J by 8 bases, and 19 bases separated the two germline ends. The CDR3 here is CASSFSGIREAEKLFF. DNA for the CDR3: TGCGCCAGCAGCTTCTCCGGGATCAGGGAGGCAGAAAAACTGTTTTTT.

The genes are TRBV19 and TRBJ2-6; no clear D. From germline, CDR1 is LNHDA and CDR2 SQIVND (reference sequence). The V end lost 6 bases, the J end lost 1 base, and 13 bases lay between the germline ends. The CDR3 is 16 residues long. The CDR3 here is CASRTSLRSGANVLTF. For the CDR3, the DNA is TGTGCCAGTAGAACTTCCCTGAGGTCTGGGGCCAACGTCCTGACTTTC.

Concerning this clone itself: This specimen includes other DNA sequences encoding the same CDR3. The V and J genes are TRBV12-3 or TRBV12-4 and TRBJ1-2; 7 bases agree with TRBD1. V gave up 5 bases and J gave up 2 bases; unmatched junction bases: 2. The CDR3 consists of 13 residues. CDR3 amino acids: CASSRQGNYGYTF. The CDR3 DNA sequence: TGTGCCAGCAGTAGACAGGGAAACTATGGCTACACCTTC.

The chain carries TRBV4-1 and TRBJ2-1, with 7 bases matching TRBD1. Germline loops: CDR1 MGHRA, CDR2 YSYEKL. Losses at the gene ends were 4 bases for V and 0 bases for J; bases not matched to a gene: 12. The CDR3 is 18 residues long. DNA for the CDR3: TGCGCCAGCAGCCTGGGCCGGGACAGACCCAGCTCCTACAATGAGCAGTTCTTC. Protein sequence: CASSLGRDRPSSYNEQFF.

This chain joins TRBV11-2 and TRBJ1-4, with D possibly matching TRBD1 (6 bases). Deletions cut 5 bases from V and 12 bases from J, with 13 bases between. Per germline, CDR1 SGHAT and CDR2 FQNNGV. The CDR3 spans 12 residues. The CDR3 DNA sequence: TGTGCCAGCAGCCCTCTTTCAGGGGAACTGTTTTTT. Translating gives CASSPLSGELFF. Full variable domain (remainder filled in from reference TRBV11-2 and TRBJ1-4): EAGVAQSPRYKIIEKRQSVAFWCNPISGHATLYWYQQILGQGPKLLIQFQNNGVVDDSQLPKDRFSAERLKGVDSTLKIQPAKLEDSAVYLCASSPLSGELFFGSGTQLSVL.

This chain connects TRBV29-1 to TRBJ2-3, with 12 bases matching TRBD1. After removal of 8 bases from V and 4 bases from J, the junction contained 10 bases not matched to a gene. The germline CDR1 and CDR2 sequences are SQVTM and ANQGSEA. The CDR3 consists of 15 residues. CDR3 nucleotide sequence: TGCAGCATGAATGAGGGACAGGGGGCCGCAGATACGCAGTATTTT. It codes for CSMNEGQGAADTQYF.

This rearrangement joins TRBV14 to TRBJ1-1; the D gene is possibly TRBD1 (5 bases). The CDR3 has 15 residues. V shed 1 base and J shed 1 base, with 10 bases lying between them. Germline values: CDR1 SGHDN, CDR2 FVKESK. The CDR3 is CASSQVHRQNTEAFF. The CDR3 nucleotides are TGTGCCAGCAGCCAAGTGCACAGGCAGAACACTGAAGCTTTCTTT.

The chain joins TRBV28 to TRBJ1-5; the match to TRBD1 covers 7 bases. V shed 4 bases and J 5 bases; nucleotides not matched to a gene: 8. This CDR3 comprises 15 residues. CDR1 is MDHEN and CDR2 is SYDVKM in the germline V gene. The DNA of the CDR3 is TGTGCCAGCAGTTCCCGGACAGGACCGGATCAGCCCCAGCATTTT. This translates into CASSSRTGPDQPQHF. The complete variable domain, with remaining parts taken from reference TRBV28 and TRBJ1-5, reads DVKVTQSSRYLVKRTGEKVFLECVQDMDHENMFWYRQDPGLGLRLIYFSYDVKMKEKGDIPEGYSVSREKKERFSLILESASTNQTSMYLCASSSRTGPDQPQHFGDGTRLSIL.

This clone has a handful of counts. This chain uses TRBV19 with TRBJ2-2, with D unclear. V lost 5 bases, J lost 0 bases, and 10 bases lay in between. Germline V lookup: CDR1 LNHDA, CDR2 SQIVND (reference sequence). This CDR3 contains 15 residues. The CDR3 DNA sequence: TGTGCCAGTAGTGAGCCCCTCGCGAACACCGGGGAGCTGTTTTTT. Protein product: CASSEPLANTGELFF.

The chain has TRBV10-3 and TRBJ2-1, with 15 nucleotides matching TRBD2. V gave up 5 bases and J gave up 7 bases; unmatched junction bases: 9. This CDR3 region has 17 residues. Germline values: CDR1 ENHRY, CDR2 SYGVKD. The CDR3 nucleotides are TGTGCCATCAGTTTTTCATCCGGGACTAGCGGGGGGAATGAGCAGTTCTTC. This translates into CAISFSSGTSGGNEQFF.

CDR3 in DNA: TGTGCCAGCAGCCCAGGTCATACCAGGATTGGCTACACCTTC. The encoded protein is CASSPGHTRIGYTF. The chain recombines TRBV3-1 (or the pseudogene TRBV3-2) with TRBJ1-2; no clear D. The V gene's germline CDR1 is LGHDT and CDR2 YNNKEL (reference sequence). This CDR3 region has 14 residues. V lost 4 bases to trimming and J lost 7 bases, with 16 bases between them.

The chain combines TRBV9 with TRBJ2-3, with TRBD2 identical over 10 bases. This CDR3 comprises 15 residues. Germline assignment: CDR1 SGDLS and CDR2 YYNGEE. Trimming removed 2 bases from V and 5 bases from J; junction bases left unmatched: 5. CDR3 region: CASSVSGGSGDTQYF. The CDR3 nucleotides read TGTGCCAGCAGCGTTAGCGGGGGGTCTGGAGATACGCAGTATTTT. Full variable domain (rest looked up from reference TRBV9 and TRBJ2-3): DSGVTQTPKHLITATGQRVTLRCSPRSGDLSVYWYQQSLDQGLQFLIQYYNGEERAKGNILERFSAQQFPDLHSELNLSSLELGDSALYFCASSVSGGSGDTQYFGPGTRLTVL.

The rearrangement uses TRBV30 and TRBJ2-5, with 9 bases that match TRBD1. The CDR3 totals 13 residues. Germline V gene lookup returns CDR1 GTSNPN and CDR2 SVGIG (reference sequence). The V segment lost 7 bases and the J segment 5 bases; nucleotides outside the gene matches: 8. The CDR3 nucleotides are TGTGCCTTATCACAGGGGGCGGGGGAGACCCAGTACTTC. This codes for CALSQGAGETQYF.